This T cell receptor (beta chain) was recovered during a study of neurological immune-mediated disorders. From the 5' RACE reads, TCRdb called clonotypes with MiXCR, one entry per CDR3 protein. The table includes tens of thousands of distinct CDR3 sequences, roughly 15% detected once. On this clonotype itself: At one end, the junction sequence differs from germline, possibly due to a read error.

The CDR3 runs to 13 residues. Germline assignment: CDR1 SEHNR and CDR2 FQNEAQ (reference sequence). The time point denotes: longitudinal time-point 1 (baseline). The chain couples TRBV7-9 to TRBJ1-1, with D possibly being TRBD1 (6 bases). The TCR comes from a female donor with HTLV-1-associated myelopathy (HAM/TSP). Sequencing input: PBMCs. The CDR3 nucleotides read TGTGCCGGCAGCTTATGGGGGGCCACTGAAGCTTTCTTT. It yields the protein CAGSLWGATEAFF.